This T cell receptor beta chain was observed in a study of cytomegalovirus exposure and HLA in healthy donors. Study conclusions and caveats: The study listed under 200 cytomegalovirus-associated TCR beta chains.

Worth noting for this clone: Antigen specificity is unknown.

The donors were members of the roughly 120-subject validation cohort (separate from the approximately 670-subject first cohort). This CDR3 has 16 residues. V gave up 2 bases and J gave up 7 bases, with 19 bases separating them. Germline V gives CDR1 SGHRS, CDR2 YFSETQ. Generated by immunoSEQ multiplex PCR, the TCRdb table keeps only in-frame clones and is missing some. This table has more than 120,000 clones, roughly 86% appearing once. The receptor was derived from a man between 18 and 35 years old in good health and CMV-seropositive. The source material was PBMCs. The rearrangement uses TRBV5-1 and TRBJ2-1; maybe TRBD1 (7 bases). CDR3 residues: CASSLHWETGRNEQFF. The CDR3 bases are TGCGCCAGCAGCTTACATTGGGAGACAGGGAGGAATGAGCAGTTCTTC.